This T cell receptor beta chain was recorded in a study of blood T cell repertoires in COVID-19. Study-level background: Sites in the United States, Italy and Spain provided acute and convalescent COVID-19 samples. PBMCs, B-cell-depleted T cells, or T cells were the source of the cDNA or gDNA that made up the material.

Germline V CDR1 and CDR2: SGHNT, YENEEA. V lost 6 bases and J 2 bases, leaving 4 bases between the germline ends. CDR3 length equals 12 residues. Per the study methods: Using reference gene primer amplification, nucleated cell counts were estimated. The assay was immunoSEQ multiplex PCR, and TCRdb's table has in-frame clones only and misses some. That table supplies the V and J calls and clone size; D and trimming were determined from the DNA. The table has approximately 200,000 clones, about 88% seen once; the top ten hold 1.7%. Sequenced sample: peripheral blood. The rearrangement links TRBV11-3 to TRBJ2-2, with unresolved D. This receptor was identified in a man between 65 and 79 years old with acute or convalescent COVID-19. CDR3 coding DNA: TGTGCCAGCAGTTCAAACACCGGGGAGCTGTTTTTT. It translates to CASSSNTGELFF. Combining the CDR3 with reference TRBV11-3 and TRBJ2-2 gives the whole variable domain EAGVVQSPRYKIIEKKQPVAFWCNPISGHNTLYWYLQNLGQGPELLIRYENEEAVDDSQLPKDRFSAERLKGVDSTLKIQPAELGDSAVYLCASSSNTGELFFGEGSRLTVL.